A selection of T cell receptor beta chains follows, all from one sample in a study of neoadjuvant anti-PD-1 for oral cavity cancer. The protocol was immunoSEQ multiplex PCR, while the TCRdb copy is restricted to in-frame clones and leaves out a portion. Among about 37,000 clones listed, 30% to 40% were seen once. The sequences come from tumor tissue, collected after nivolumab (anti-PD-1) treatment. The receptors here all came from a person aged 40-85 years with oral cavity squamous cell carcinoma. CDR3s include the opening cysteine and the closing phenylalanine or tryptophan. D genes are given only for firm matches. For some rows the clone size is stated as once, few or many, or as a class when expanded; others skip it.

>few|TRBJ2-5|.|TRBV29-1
CSVRKLPQETQYF
TGCAGCGTTCGAAAGCTGCCCCAAGAGACCCAGTACTTC
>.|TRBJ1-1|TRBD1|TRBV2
CASSKGGNTEAFF
TGTGCCAGCAGCAAAGGGGGCAACACTGAAGCTTTCTTT
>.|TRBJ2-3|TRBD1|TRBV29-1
CSGTGTGGTDTQYF
TGCAGCGGCACCGGGACAGGGGGCACAGATACGCAGTATTTT
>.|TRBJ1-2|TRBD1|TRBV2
CASSVDRVYGYTF
TGTGCCAGCAGTGTCGACAGGGTCTATGGCTACACCTTC
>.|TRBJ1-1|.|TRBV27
CASSGTDTRGVTEAFF
TGTGCCAGCAGTGGAACGGACACCCGAGGGGTCACTGAAGCTTTCTTT
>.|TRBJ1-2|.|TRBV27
CASSLILGGRYGYTF
TGTGCCAGCAGTTTAATTCTCGGGGGGCGTTATGGCTACACCTTC
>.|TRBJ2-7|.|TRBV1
CTSSQDTRGETDEQYF
TGCACCAGCAGCCAAGATACAAGAGGGGAGACAGACGAGCAGTACTTC
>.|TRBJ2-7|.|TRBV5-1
CASSLEWSGYEQYF
TGCGCCAGCAGCTTGGAGTGGTCAGGCTACGAGCAGTACTTC
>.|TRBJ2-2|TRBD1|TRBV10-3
CAISGSGNRGVNTGELFF
TGTGCCATCAGCGGATCGGGTAACAGGGGGGTGAACACCGGGGAGCTGTTTTTT
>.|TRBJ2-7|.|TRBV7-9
CASSLAYGVTYEQYF
TGTGCCAGCAGCTTAGCCTACGGAGTTACCTACGAGCAGTACTTC
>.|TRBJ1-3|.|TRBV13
CASSFRGEDGNTIYF
TGTGCCAGCAGCTTTAGGGGAGAGGACGGAAACACCATATATTTT
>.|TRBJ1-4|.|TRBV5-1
CASSSNAGELFF
TGCGCCAGCAGTTCCAACGCGGGAGAACTGTTTTTT
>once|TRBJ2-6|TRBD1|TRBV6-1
CASRGDRAGANVLTF
TGTGCCAGCAGGGGAGACAGGGCTGGGGCCAACGTCCTGACTTTC
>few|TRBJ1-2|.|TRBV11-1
CASSPGQGGYGYTF
TGTGCCAGCAGCCCCGGGCAGGGCGGCTATGGCTACACCTTC
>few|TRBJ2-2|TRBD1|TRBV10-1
CASSDSYRGSKSGTGELFF
TGCGCCAGCAGTGATTCGTACAGGGGGTCGAAAAGTGGGACCGGGGAGCTGTTTTTT
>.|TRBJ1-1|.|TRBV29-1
CSGRGQENTEAFF
TGCAGCGGGCGGGGGCAGGAAAACACTGAAGCTTTCTTT
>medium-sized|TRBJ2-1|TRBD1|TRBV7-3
CASSVTGGDLFF
TGTGCCAGCAGCGTAACAGGGGGCGACCTCTTCTTC
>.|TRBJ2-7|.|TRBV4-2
CASSQGNYEQYF
TGTGCCAGCAGCCAAGGAAACTACGAGCAGTACTTC
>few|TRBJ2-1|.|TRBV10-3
CAIAGLNEQFF
TGTGCCATCGCGGGATTAAATGAGCAGTTCTTC
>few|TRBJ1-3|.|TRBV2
CASSTSGAGNTIYF
TGTGCCAGCAGTACTTCAGGGGCTGGAAACACCATATATTTT
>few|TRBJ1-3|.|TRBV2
CASSETGQPLSGNTIYF
TGTGCCAGCAGTGAAACCGGACAGCCCCTCTCTGGAAACACCATATATTTT
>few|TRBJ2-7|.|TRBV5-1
CASSWDGYEQYF
TGCGCCAGCAGCTGGGACGGCTACGAGCAGTACTTC
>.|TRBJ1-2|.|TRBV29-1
CSVEDAGEWYGYTF
TGCAGCGTTGAAGATGCGGGGGAATGGTATGGCTACACCTTC
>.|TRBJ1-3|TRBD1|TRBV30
CAWSVLVGDSGHPGNTIYF
TGTGCCTGGAGTGTACTAGTGGGGGACAGCGGACACCCTGGAAACACCATATATTTT
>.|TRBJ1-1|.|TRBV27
CASSFAGGEAFF
TGTGCCAGCAGTTTTGCGGGGGGTGAAGCTTTCTTT
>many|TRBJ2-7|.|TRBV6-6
CASSYSSRGAYGEQYF
TGTGCCAGCAGTTACTCGAGTCGGGGGGCCTACGGCGAGCAGTACTTC
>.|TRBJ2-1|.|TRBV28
CASRVRGVYKEQFF
TGTGCCAGCAGAGTTAGGGGGGTTTATAAGGAGCAGTTCTTC
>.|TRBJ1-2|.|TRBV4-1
CASSQVGGRGEANYGYTF
TGCGCCAGCAGCCAAGTAGGCGGGCGGGGGGAAGCTAACTATGGCTACACCTTC
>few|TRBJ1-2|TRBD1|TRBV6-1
CASSTSRGQLGYTF
TGTGCCAGCAGTACCTCGAGGGGGCAGCTTGGCTACACCTTC
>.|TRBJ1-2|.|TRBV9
CASSTRDSLNYGYTF
TGTGCCAGCAGCACCCGTGACAGCTTAAACTATGGCTACACCTTC
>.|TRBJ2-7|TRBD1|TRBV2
CASRQGQAYSYEQYF
TGTGCCAGCAGGCAAGGACAGGCGTACTCCTACGAGCAGTACTTC
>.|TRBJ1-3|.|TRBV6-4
CASSAPSISGNTIYF
TGTGCCAGCAGTGCGCCAAGCATCTCTGGAAACACCATATATTTT
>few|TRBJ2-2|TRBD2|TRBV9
CASSVDPSGGSYGGELFF
TGTGCCAGCAGCGTAGACCCTAGCGGGGGGTCGTATGGCGGGGAGCTGTTTTTT
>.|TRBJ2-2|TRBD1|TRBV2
CASPQGDTGELFF
TGTGCCAGTCCCCAGGGGGACACCGGGGAGCTGTTTTTT
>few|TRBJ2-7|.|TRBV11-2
CASSPIRGERAYEQYF
TGTGCCAGCAGTCCTATCAGGGGGGAGCGTGCCTACGAGCAGTACTTC
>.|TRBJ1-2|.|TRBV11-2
CASGAQGTSYGYTF
TGTGCCAGCGGGGCACAGGGTACTTCCTACGGCTACACCTTC
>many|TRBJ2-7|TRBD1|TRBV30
CAWSWTGEYEQYF
TGTGCCTGGAGCTGGACAGGGGAATACGAGCAGTACTTC
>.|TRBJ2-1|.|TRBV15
CATSGSDYTSSYNEQFF
TGTGCCACCAGCGGATCGGACTACACCTCCTCCTACAATGAGCAGTTCTTC
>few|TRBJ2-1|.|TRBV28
CASSLDSYNEQFF
TGTGCCAGCAGTTTGGACAGTTACAATGAGCAGTTCTTC
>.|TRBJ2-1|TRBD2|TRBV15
CATGESGAYNEQFF
TGTGCCACCGGCGAGAGCGGGGCCTACAATGAGCAGTTCTTC
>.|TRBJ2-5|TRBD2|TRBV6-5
CASSNSGGGETQYF
TGTGCCAGCAGTAACTCGGGGGGTGGGGAGACCCAGTACTTC
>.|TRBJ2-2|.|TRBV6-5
CASSPGTTPGELFF
TGTGCCAGCAGCCCCGGGACGACCCCCGGGGAGCTGTTTTTT
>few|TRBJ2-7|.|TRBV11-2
CASSGLGGRSYEQYF
TGTGCCAGCAGCGGCCTCGGGGGAAGATCCTACGAGCAGTACTTC
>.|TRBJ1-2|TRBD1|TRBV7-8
CASSDRGLGGYTF
TGTGCCAGCAGCGACAGGGGGCTTGGTGGCTACACCTTC
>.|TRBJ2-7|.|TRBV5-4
CASSDTRQASYEQYF
TGTGCCAGCAGCGACACTCGACAGGCTTCCTACGAGCAGTACTTC
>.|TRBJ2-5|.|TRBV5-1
CASSFTVMEETQYF
TGCGCCAGCAGCTTCACAGTAATGGAAGAGACCCAGTACTTC
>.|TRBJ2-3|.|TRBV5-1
CASSRAYTDTQYF
TGCGCCAGCAGCCGGGCCTACACAGATACGCAGTATTTT
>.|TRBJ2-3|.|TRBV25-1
CASSATSTDTQYF
TGTGCCAGCAGTGCGACTAGCACAGATACGCAGTATTTT
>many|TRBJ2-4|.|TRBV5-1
CASSLGRANLKNIQYF
TGCGCCAGCTCCCTGGGCAGGGCGAACCTCAAAAACATTCAGTACTTC